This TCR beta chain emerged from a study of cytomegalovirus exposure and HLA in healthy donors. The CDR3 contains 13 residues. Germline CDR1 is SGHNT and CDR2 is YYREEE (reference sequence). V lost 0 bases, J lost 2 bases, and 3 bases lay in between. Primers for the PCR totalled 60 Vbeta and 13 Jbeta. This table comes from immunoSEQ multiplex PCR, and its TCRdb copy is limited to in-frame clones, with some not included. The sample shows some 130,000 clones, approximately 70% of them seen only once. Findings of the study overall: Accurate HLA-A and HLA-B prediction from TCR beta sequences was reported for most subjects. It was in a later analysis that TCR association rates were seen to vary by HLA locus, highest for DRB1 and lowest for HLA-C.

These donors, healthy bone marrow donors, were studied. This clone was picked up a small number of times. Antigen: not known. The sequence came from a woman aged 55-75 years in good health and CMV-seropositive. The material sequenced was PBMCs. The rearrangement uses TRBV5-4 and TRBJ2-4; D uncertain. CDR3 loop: CASSLASKNIQYF. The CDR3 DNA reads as TGTGCCAGCAGCTTGGCCTCCAAAAACATTCAGTACTTC.